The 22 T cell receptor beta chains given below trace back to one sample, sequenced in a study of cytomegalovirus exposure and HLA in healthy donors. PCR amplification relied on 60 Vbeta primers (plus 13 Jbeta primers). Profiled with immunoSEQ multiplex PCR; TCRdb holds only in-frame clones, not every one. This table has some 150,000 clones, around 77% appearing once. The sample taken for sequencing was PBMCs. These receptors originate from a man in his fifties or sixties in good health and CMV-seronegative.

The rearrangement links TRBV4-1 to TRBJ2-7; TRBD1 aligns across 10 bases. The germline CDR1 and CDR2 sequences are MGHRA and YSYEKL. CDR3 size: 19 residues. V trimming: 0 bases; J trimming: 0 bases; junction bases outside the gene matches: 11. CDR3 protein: CASSQDLPGQGLSSYEQYF. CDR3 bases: TGCGCCAGCAGCCAAGACTTGCCGGGACAGGGGCTTAGCTCCTACGAGCAGTACTTC.

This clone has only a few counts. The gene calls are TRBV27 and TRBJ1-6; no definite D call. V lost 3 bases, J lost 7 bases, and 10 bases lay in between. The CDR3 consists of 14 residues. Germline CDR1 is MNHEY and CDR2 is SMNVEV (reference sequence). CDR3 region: CASSLWRGNSPLHF. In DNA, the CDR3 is TGTGCCAGCAGTTTGTGGAGAGGGAATTCACCCCTCCACTTT.

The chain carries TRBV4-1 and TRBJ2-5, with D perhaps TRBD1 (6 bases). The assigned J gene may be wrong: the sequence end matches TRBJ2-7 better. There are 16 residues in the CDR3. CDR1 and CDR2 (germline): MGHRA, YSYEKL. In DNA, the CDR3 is TGCGCCAGCAGCCTCTCCCCGGGACAAAGCTCCTACGAGCAGTACTTC. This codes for CASSLSPGQSSYEQYF.

CDR3 nucleotide sequence: TGTGCCAGCAGCCTAACCGGGATCTCTGGAAACACCATATATTTT. Protein sequence: CASSLTGISGNTIYF. V gene TRBV5-4 combines with J gene TRBJ1-3; no reliable D call. Germline V gene sequence: CDR1 SGHNT, CDR2 YYREEE (reference sequence). The CDR3 spans 15 residues. Deletions cut 4 bases from V and 0 bases from J, with 11 bases between.

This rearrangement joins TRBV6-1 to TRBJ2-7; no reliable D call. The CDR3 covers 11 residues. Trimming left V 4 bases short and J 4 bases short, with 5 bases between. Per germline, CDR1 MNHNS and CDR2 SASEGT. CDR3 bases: TGTGCCAGCAGTGTCCAGTACGAGCAGTACTTC. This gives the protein CASSVQYEQYF.

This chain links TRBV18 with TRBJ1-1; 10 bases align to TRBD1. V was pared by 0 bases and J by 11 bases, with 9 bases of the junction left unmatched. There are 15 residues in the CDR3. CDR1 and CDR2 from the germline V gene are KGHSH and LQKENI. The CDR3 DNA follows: TGTGCCAGCTCACCACCGTTACGGGACAGGGGAATTGCTTTCTTT. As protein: CASSPPLRDRGIAFF.

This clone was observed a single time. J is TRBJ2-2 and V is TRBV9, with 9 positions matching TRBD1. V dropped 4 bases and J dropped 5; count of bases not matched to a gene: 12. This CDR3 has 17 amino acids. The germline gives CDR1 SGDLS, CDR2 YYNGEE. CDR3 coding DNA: TGTGCCAGCAGCTCATTTGACCGGGACAGGGTAACCGGGGAGCTGTTTTTT. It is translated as CASSSFDRDRVTGELFF. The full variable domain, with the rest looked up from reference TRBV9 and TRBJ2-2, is DSGVTQTPKHLITATGQRVTLRCSPRSGDLSVYWYQQSLDQGLQFLIQYYNGEERAKGNILERFSAQQFPDLHSELNLSSLELGDSALYFCASSSFDRDRVTGELFFGEGSRLTVL.

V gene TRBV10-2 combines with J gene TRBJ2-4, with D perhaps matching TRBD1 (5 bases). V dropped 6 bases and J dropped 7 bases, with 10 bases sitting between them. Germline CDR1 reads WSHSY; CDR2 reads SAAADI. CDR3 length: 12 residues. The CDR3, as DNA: TGCGCCAGCAGACAGGCAGGGAACATTCAGTACTTC. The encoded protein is CASRQAGNIQYF.

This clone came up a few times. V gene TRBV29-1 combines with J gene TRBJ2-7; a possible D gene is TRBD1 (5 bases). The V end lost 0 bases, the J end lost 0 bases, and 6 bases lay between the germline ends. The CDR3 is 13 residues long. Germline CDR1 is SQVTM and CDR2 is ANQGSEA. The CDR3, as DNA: TGCAGCGTTGAAGACGACAGCTCCTACGAGCAGTACTTC. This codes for CSVEDDSSYEQYF.

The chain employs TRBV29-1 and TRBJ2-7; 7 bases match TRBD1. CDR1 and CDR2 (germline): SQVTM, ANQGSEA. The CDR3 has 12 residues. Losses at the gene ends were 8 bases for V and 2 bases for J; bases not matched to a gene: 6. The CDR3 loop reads CSIGTVAYEQYF. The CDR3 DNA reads TGCAGCATCGGGACAGTCGCCTACGAGCAGTACTTC.

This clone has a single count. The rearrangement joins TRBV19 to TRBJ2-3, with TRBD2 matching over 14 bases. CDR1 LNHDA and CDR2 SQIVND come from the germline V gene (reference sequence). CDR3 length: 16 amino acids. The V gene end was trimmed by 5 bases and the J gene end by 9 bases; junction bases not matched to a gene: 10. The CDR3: CASSAQTSGREGTQYF. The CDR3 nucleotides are TGTGCCAGTAGTGCGCAGACTAGCGGGAGGGAAGGGACGCAGTATTTT.

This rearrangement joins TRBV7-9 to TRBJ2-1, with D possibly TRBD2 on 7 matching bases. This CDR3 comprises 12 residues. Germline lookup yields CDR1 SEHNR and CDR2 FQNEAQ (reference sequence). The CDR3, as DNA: TGTTCCGCCGGGGGGCTGACGTCTGAGCAGTTCTTC. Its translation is CSAGGLTSEQFF.

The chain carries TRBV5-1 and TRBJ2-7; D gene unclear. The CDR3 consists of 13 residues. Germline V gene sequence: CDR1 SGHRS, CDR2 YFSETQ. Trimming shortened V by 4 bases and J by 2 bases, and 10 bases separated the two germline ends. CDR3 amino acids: CASSVSQTYEQYF. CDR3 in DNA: TGCGCCAGCAGCGTTTCCCAGACCTACGAGCAGTACTTC.

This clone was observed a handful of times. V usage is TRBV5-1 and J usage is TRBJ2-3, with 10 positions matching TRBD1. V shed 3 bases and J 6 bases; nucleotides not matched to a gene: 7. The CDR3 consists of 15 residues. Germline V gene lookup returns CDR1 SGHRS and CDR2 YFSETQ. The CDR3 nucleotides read TGCGCCAGCAGCTCTCGGACAGGGGGACAGGATACGCAGTATTTT. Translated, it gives CASSSRTGGQDTQYF.

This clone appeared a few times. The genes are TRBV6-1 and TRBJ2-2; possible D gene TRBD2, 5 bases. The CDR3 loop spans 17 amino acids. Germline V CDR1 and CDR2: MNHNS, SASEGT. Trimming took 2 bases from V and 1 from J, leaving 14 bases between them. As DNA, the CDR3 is TGTGCCAGCAGTGAACGGCTTGTGGGAGTGAACACCGGGGAGCTGTTTTTT. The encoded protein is CASSERLVGVNTGELFF.

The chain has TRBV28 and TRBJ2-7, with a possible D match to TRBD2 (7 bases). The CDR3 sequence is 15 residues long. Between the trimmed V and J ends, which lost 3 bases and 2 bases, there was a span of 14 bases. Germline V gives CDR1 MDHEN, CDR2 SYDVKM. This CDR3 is CASSFSGGPTYEQYF. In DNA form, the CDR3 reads TGTGCCAGCAGTTTTTCCGGGGGGCCTACCTACGAGCAGTACTTC.

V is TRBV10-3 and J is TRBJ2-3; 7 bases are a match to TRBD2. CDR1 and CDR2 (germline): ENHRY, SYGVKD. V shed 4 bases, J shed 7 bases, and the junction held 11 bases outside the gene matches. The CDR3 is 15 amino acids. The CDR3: CAISAARDYAYTQYF. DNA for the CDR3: TGTGCCATCAGTGCGGCCCGGGACTACGCGTATACGCAGTATTTT.

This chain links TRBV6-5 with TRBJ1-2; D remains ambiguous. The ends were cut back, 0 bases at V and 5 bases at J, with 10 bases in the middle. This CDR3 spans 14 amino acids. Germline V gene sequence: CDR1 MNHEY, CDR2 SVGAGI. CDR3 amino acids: CASSYSTREYGYTF. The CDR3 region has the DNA TGTGCCAGCAGTTACTCGACCCGGGAGTATGGCTACACCTTC.

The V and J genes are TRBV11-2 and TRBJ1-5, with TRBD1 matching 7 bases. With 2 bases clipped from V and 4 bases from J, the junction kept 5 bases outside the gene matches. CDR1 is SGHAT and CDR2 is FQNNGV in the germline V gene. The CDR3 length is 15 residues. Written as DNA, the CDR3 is TGTGCCAGCAGCTTAACAGGGGACTTTAATCAGCCCCAGCATTTT. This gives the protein CASSLTGDFNQPQHF.

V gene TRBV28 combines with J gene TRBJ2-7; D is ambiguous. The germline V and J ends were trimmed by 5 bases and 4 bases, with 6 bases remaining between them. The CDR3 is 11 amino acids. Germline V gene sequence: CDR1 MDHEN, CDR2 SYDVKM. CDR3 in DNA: TGTGCCAGCAGTCCCATGTACGAGCAGTACTTC. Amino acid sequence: CASSPMYEQYF.

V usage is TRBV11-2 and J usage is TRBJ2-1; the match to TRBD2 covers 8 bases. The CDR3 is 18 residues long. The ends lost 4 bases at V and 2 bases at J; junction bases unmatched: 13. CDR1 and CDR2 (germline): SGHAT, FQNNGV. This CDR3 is CASSWDTTGTRPYNEQFF. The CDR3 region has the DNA TGTGCCAGCAGCTGGGACACAACCGGGACTAGACCCTACAATGAGCAGTTCTTC.

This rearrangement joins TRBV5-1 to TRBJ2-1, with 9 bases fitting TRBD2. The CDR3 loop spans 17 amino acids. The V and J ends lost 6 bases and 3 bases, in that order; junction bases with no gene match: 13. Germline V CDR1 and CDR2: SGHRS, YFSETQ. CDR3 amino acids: CASTYAPSSGIYNEQFF. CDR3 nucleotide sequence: TGCGCCAGCACATACGCACCCTCTAGCGGGATCTACAATGAGCAGTTCTTC.